These T cell receptor beta chains were read from a single sample in a study of T cell responses to AZD1222 COVID-19 vaccine. The assay was immunoSEQ multiplex PCR, and TCRdb's table has in-frame clones only and misses some. The sample shows 140,000 to 150,000 clones, approximately 91% of them seen only once. The source was peripheral blood, collected 28 days after the second AZD1222 dose. The receptor set was obtained from an adult who received the AZD1222 COVID-19 vaccine. Each CDR3 is given without its conserved first and last residue. Each record gives: J gene, V gene, CDR3 protein.

TRBJ1-2	TRBV5-1	ASTSSNDYGYT
TRBJ2-5	TRBV15	ATQRGGETQY
TRBJ1-5	TRBV19	ASSIEGGGQPQH
TRBJ2-2	TRBV10-1	ASSESTGLAGRAGELF
TRBJ2-7	TRBV19	ASSAGTGYYEQY
TRBJ2-1	TRBV25-1	ASSDVGGLNEQF
TRBJ2-1	TRBV9	ASSGLAGRSEQF
TRBJ2-7	TRBV5-6	ASSGESYEQY
TRBJ2-4	TRBV4-1	ASSQTGRENIQY
TRBJ2-7	TRBV6-1	ASSEWAGTGYEQY
TRBJ1-1	TRBV29-1	SVSRRAGQGAEAF
TRBJ1-3	TRBV19	ASSIGTASGNTIY
TRBJ2-5	TRBV7-9	ASSPKRRVQETQY
TRBJ1-3	TRBV9	ASSARDDRNTIY
TRBJ2-7	TRBV28	ASSLSRAGTESSYEQY
TRBJ1-5	TRBV21-1	ASSTPTRGGRLDQPQH
TRBJ1-4	TRBV11-3	ASSSGLTQEKLF